The clone carrying this TCR beta chain appeared a few times. Combining a sample-barcoded 5' primer with a J-beta primer mix, a second PCR ran for 7 to 11 cycles. TCRdb ran MiXCR on the 5' RACE reads and lists one entry per CDR3 protein. Of nearly 800,000 distinct CDR3 sequences listed, about 25% are singletons. These data originate in a study of blood T cells in healthy people across ages. V shed 11 bases, J shed 0 bases, and the junction held 10 bases outside the gene matches. Germline V gives CDR1 ENHRY, CDR2 SYGVKD. This CDR3 spans 14 amino acids. The same sample was also used in a study of T cells of mothers and their children. From that report: Five or six children and their three healthy Caucasian mothers were the donors. Once extracted, all RNA went into cDNA synthesis at about 1.5 ug per 15 ul. Both sample barcodes and 2-4 random nucleotides came from the M1S primer of the second PCR.

The V and J genes are TRBV10-3 and TRBJ2-7; 7 bases line up with TRBD1. Sequencing input: blood. This clonotype was obtained from a boy between 10 and 17 years old in good health. CDR3 in amino acids: CAAAKGQLSYEQYF. The DNA of the CDR3 is TGTGCCGCCGCTAAGGGACAGCTCTCCTACGAGCAGTACTTC.